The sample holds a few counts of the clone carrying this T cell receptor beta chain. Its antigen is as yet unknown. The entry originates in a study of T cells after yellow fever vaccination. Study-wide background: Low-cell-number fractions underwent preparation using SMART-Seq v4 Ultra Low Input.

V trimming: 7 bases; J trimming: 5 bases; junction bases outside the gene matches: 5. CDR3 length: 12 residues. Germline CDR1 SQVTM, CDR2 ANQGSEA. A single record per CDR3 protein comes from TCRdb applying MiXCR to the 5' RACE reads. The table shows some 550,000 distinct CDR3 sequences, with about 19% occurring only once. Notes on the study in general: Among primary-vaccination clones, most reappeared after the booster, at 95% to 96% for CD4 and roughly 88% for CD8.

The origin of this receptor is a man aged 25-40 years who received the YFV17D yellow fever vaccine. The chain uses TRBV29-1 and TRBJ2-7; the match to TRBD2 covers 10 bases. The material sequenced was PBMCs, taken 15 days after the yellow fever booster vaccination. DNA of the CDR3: TGCAGCGCGACTAGCGGGCTAGACGAGCAGTACTTC. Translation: CSATSGLDEQYF.